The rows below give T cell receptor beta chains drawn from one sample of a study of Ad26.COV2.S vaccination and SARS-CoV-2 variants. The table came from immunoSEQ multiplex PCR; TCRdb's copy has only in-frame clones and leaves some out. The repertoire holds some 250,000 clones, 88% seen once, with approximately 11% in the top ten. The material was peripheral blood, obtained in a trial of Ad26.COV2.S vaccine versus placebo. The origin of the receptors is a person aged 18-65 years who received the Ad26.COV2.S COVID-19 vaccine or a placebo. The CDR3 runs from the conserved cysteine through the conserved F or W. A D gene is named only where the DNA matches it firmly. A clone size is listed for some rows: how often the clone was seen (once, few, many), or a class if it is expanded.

CASSRTGGGRNTIYF	TGTGCCAGCAGTCGGACAGGGGGCGGCCGAAACACCATATATTTT	TRBJ1-3	TRBD1	-	TRBV6-5
CASSERQGRNGLFF	TGTGCCAGCAGTGAACGGCAGGGAAGGAACGGACTGTTTTTT	TRBJ1-4	-	-	TRBV6-1
CASSQGEGIYYEQYF	TGCGCCAGCAGCCAAGGAGAAGGGATTTACTACGAGCAGTACTTC	TRBJ2-7	-	-	TRBV4-3
CASGRSRTEAFF	TGTGCCAGCGGACGGTCCCGCACTGAAGCTTTCTTT	TRBJ1-1	-	-	TRBV12-3/TRBV12-4
CAWSATPGDTQYF	TGTGCCTGGAGTGCAACCCCCGGAGATACGCAGTATTTT	TRBJ2-3	-	-	TRBV30
CASSVEGEGVGELFF	TGTGCCAGCAGCGTAGAGGGGGAGGGAGTCGGGGAGCTGTTTTTT	TRBJ2-2	-	once	TRBV9
CASSFLGLAGGNTGELFF	TGTGCCAGCAGTTTTCTCGGACTAGCGGGAGGGAACACCGGGGAGCTGTTTTTT	TRBJ2-2	TRBD2	-	TRBV27
CALTSGLLSGTGELFF	TGTGCCCTGACCTCGGGACTCCTATCCGGCACCGGGGAGCTGTTTTTT	TRBJ2-2	-	once	TRBV30
CASSQDYGTDFYNEQFF	TGCGCCAGCAGCCAAGATTATGGGACCGACTTTTACAATGAGCAGTTCTTC	TRBJ2-1	-	-	TRBV4-3
CASSEGSNQPQHF	TGCGCCAGCAGCGAAGGGAGTAATCAGCCCCAGCATTTT	TRBJ1-5	-	-	TRBV5-1
CATSSRDRPYEQYF	TGTGCCACCAGCAGCAGGGACAGACCCTACGAGCAGTACTTC	TRBJ2-7	TRBD1	-	TRBV15
CASSLRTGGNEQFF	TGTGCCAGCAGCTTGAGGACAGGGGGAAATGAGCAGTTCTTC	TRBJ2-1	TRBD1	once	TRBV5-5
CASSYSTGPSNQPQHF	TGTGCCAGCAGTTACTCGACAGGGCCTAGCAATCAGCCCCAGCATTTT	TRBJ1-5	TRBD1	once	TRBV6-6
CASSSIAGVNTGELFF	TGTGCCAGCAGTTCAATAGCGGGAGTAAACACCGGGGAGCTGTTTTTT	TRBJ2-2	TRBD2	-	TRBV7-9
CASSRLVDEQYF	TGTGCCAGCAGCAGACTAGTCGACGAGCAGTACTTC	TRBJ2-7	-	-	TRBV5-6
CATHRVSNEQFF	TGTGCCACCCACAGGGTAAGCAATGAGCAGTTCTTC	TRBJ2-1	-	-	TRBV6-5
CASSQEGTSGVGDTQYF	TGCGCCAGCAGCCAAGAAGGGACTAGCGGGGTGGGGGATACGCAGTATTTT	TRBJ2-3	TRBD2	-	TRBV4-3